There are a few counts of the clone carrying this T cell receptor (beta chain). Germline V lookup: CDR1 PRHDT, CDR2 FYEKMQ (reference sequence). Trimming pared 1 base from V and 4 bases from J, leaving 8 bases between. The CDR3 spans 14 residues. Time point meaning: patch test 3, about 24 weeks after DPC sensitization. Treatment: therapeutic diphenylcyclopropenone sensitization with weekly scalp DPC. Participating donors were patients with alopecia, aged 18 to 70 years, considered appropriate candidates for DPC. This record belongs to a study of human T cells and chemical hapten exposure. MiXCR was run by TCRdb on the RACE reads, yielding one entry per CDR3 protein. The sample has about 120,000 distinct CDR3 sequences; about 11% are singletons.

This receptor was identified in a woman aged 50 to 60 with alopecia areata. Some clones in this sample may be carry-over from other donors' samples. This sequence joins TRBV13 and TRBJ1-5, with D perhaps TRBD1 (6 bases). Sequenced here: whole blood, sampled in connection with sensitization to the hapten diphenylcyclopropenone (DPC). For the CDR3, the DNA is TGTGCCAGCAGCTTAGCAGGGGAGAATCAGCCCCAGCATTTT. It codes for CASSLAGENQPQHF.